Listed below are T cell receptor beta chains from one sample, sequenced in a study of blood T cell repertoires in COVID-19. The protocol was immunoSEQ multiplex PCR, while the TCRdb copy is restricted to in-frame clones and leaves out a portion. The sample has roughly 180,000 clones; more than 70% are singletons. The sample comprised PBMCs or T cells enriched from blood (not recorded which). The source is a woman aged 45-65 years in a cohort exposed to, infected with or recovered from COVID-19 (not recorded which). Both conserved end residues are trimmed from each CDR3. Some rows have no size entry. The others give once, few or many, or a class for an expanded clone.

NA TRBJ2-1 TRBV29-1 SAWTGATSPNEQF
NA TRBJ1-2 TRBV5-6 ASSLGQDYDGYT
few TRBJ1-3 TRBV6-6 ASSRRTGREVGNTIY
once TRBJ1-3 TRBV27 ASSFREPSSGNTIY
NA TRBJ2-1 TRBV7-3 ASSLMGQGSYNEQF
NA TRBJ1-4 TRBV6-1 ASSDRTGALNEKLF
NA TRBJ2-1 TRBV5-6 ASSSRGLVNNEQF
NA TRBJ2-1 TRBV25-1 ASSGQGAGEQF
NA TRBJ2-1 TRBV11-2 ASSFFGTGLDEQF
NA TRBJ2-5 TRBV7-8 ASSSTRRSREETQY
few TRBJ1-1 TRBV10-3 ASNRGPDAEAF
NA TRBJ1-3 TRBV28 ASSLVQVNGNTIY
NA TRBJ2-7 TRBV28 ASRSDRAGYEQY
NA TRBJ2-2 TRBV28 ASWTGNTGELF
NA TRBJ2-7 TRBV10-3 AIRDQGEQY
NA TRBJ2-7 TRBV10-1 ASSESGGRAYEQY
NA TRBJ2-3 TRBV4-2 ASSQGSDRSTDTQY
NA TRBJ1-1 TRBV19 ASSKGLGQANTEAF
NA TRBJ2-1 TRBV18 ASSLRTSGGARSSYNEQF
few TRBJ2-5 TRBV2 ASRKGLAGGPRETQY
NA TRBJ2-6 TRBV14 ASSRASGANVLT
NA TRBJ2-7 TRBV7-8 ASSLTRTGAYEQY
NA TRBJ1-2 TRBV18 ASSPTLDSSGYT
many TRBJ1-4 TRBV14 ASSQDRRAEKLF
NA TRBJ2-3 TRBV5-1 ASSSAGQGFSRTDTQY
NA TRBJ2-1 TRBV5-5 ASSFRLAGDVINEQF
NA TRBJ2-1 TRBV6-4 ASSLQGGRNEQF
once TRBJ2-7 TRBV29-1 SVAASGTGIYEQY
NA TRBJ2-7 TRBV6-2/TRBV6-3 ASSYNTRMYEQY
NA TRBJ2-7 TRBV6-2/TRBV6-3 ASSPPPKGTGLCEQY
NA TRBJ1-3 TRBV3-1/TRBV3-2 ASSPSRGNGNTIY
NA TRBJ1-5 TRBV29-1 SVWTGAGQPQH
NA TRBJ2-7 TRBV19 ASSDRGRYEQY
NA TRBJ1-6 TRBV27 AVKQGAGHNSPLH
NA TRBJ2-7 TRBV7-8 ASSLAGRFDEQY
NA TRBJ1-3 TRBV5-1 ASSLAAGNTIY
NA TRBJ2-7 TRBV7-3 ASSLLAGLGHEQY
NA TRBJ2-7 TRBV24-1 ATSGTGGYEQY
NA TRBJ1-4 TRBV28 ASSPIKGQGADRLF
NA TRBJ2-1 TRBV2 ASQARNEQF
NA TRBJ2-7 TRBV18 ASSQAGQTYEQY
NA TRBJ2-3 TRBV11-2 ASSLDWRNLHTDTQY
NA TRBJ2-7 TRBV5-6 ASSFWTGRNEQY
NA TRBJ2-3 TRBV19 ASSIVSGGGADTQY
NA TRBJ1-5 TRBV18 ASSRKPGDSNQPQH
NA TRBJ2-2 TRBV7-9 ASSSRVAGELF
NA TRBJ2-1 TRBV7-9 ASSLGVRLEKNEQF
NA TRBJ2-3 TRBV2 ASSEREGSTTDTQY
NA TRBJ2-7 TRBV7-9 ASSRSTASGSYEQY